Below, 9 T cell receptor beta chains from the same sample are listed, as sequenced in a study of T cell responses to AZD1222 COVID-19 vaccine. Only in-frame clones appear in the TCRdb table, and some are missing; sequencing was by immunoSEQ multiplex PCR. The sample includes about 75,000 clones, around nine tenths of them seen just once. Material: peripheral blood, obtained 28 days after the second AZD1222 dose. Receptors were obtained from an adult who received the AZD1222 COVID-19 vaccine.

The CDR3 reads CATSTGRAGGELFF. Written as DNA, the CDR3 is TGTGCCACCAGTACAGGGAGGGCTGGCGGGGAGCTGTTTTTT. The chain couples TRBV24-1 to TRBJ2-2; perhaps TRBD2 as D (7 bases). The length of the CDR3 is 14 residues. V lost 6 bases and J lost 7, with 14 bases in between. CDR1 is KGHDR and CDR2 is SFDVKD in the germline V gene.

The CDR3 DNA is TGTGCCAGCAGTGAATTAACTAGCGGGGAGGTCTACAATGAGCAGTTCTTC. Translated, it gives CASSELTSGEVYNEQFF. The chain uses TRBV6-1 and TRBJ2-1, with TRBD2 matching 10 bases. CDR3 size: 17 residues. J gave up 3 bases and V 2 bases, and 7 bases lay outside the gene matches. CDR1 MNHNS and CDR2 SASEGT come from the germline V gene.

The rearrangement joins TRBV9 to TRBJ2-2; D gene ambiguous. This CDR3 spans 15 amino acids. Germline V gene lookup returns CDR1 SGDLS and CDR2 YYNGEE. Trimming shortened V by 1 base and J by 4 bases, and 11 bases separated the two germline ends. Written as DNA, the CDR3 is TGTGCCAGCAGCGTAAAGGGTTGGGGCACCGGGGAGCTGTTTTTT. It codes for CASSVKGWGTGELFF.

The CDR3: CAISVGGIGNQPQHF. In nucleotides, the CDR3 is TGTGCCATATCGGTCGGGGGAATAGGCAATCAGCCCCAGCATTTT. V gene TRBV10-3 combines with J gene TRBJ1-5; D might be TRBD1 (5 bases). Germline V gives CDR1 ENHRY, CDR2 SYGVKD. Trimming removed 9 bases at V and 2 bases at J, with 17 bases between. CDR3 length: 15 amino acids.

The V call is TRBV28, the J call TRBJ1-4; 11 positions match TRBD1. The V and J ends lost 4 bases and 5 bases, in that order; junction bases with no gene match: 0. The CDR3 sequence is 14 residues long. Germline assignment: CDR1 MDHEN and CDR2 SYDVKM. The CDR3 sequence is CASSWDRGNEKLFF. In nucleotides, the CDR3 is TGTGCCAGCAGTTGGGACAGGGGGAATGAAAAACTGTTTTTT. Looking up the rest from reference TRBV28 and TRBJ1-4 gives the full variable domain: DVKVTQSSRYLVKRTGEKVFLECVQDMDHENMFWYRQDPGLGLRLIYFSYDVKMKEKGDIPEGYSVSREKKERFSLILESASTNQTSMYLCASSWDRGNEKLFFGSGTQLSVL.

This chain connects TRBV5-1 to TRBJ1-5; D is unclear. CDR1 is SGHRS and CDR2 is YFSETQ in the germline V gene. The CDR3 consists of 14 residues. Trimming stripped 0 bases from V and 2 bases from J, with 6 bases between. Here the CDR3 DNA reads TGCGCCAGCAGCTTGGATGTTGGCAATCAGCCCCAGCATTTT. Translated, it gives CASSLDVGNQPQHF.

The V and J genes are TRBV7-3 and TRBJ2-3; no definite D call. Trimming shortened V by 5 bases and J by 8 bases, and 20 bases separated the two germline ends. CDR1 and CDR2 (germline): SGHTA, FQGTGA. The CDR3 loop spans 15 amino acids. The CDR3 spells CASSREASVQGTQYF. The CDR3 nucleotides read TGTGCCAGCAGCCGAGAAGCCTCGGTTCAAGGTACGCAGTATTTT.

The chain joins TRBV30 to TRBJ1-5; D not certain. The CDR3 runs to 13 residues. V was cut by 2 bases and J by 7 bases, with 12 bases left in between. Germline assignment: CDR1 GTSNPN and CDR2 SVGIG (reference sequence). The CDR3 DNA reads as TGTGCCTGGAGTTTCGGTCAGGAGCAGCCCCAGCATTTT. Translating it yields CAWSFGQEQPQHF.

This clone came up once. The chain employs TRBV2 and TRBJ1-2; D not resolved. Germline CDR1 reads SNHLY; CDR2 reads FYNNEI. This CDR3 spans 14 amino acids. Trimming took off 7 bases at V and 1 base at J, with 13 bases between the two ends. The CDR3 DNA reads as TGTGCCAGCATACAAGACGGCCTTAACTATGGCTACACCTTC. Translating it yields CASIQDGLNYGYTF.